One sample yielded the 23 T cell receptor beta chains listed below, sequenced in a study of T-cell memory formation after mild COVID-19. TCRdb re-analysed the 5' RACE reads in MiXCR, keeping a single row per CDR3 protein. The sample consists of roughly 180,000 distinct CDR3 sequences, under 20% of them appearing once. The sequencing sample was made of PBMCs or a T cell subset sorted from them (not recorded which). The origin of the receptors is a man aged 18 to 29 who had mild COVID-19 (a few samples of this study predate the infection). Cell type and time point are not known.

This clonotype was counted a few times. The chain combines TRBV7-2 with TRBJ1-2; D not resolved. V was shortened by 5 bases and J by 1 base, with 11 bases between the two germline ends. The germline V gene encodes CDR1 SGHTA and CDR2 FQGNSA. CDR3 size: 14 residues. The CDR3 here is CASSPTGINYGYTF. The CDR3 DNA reads as TGTGCCAGCAGCCCGACGGGTATTAACTATGGCTACACCTTC.

The chain combines TRBV20-1 with TRBJ1-4; maybe TRBD1 (5 bases). Germline V gives CDR1 DFQATT, CDR2 SNEGSKA (reference sequence). Trimming pared 0 bases from V and 8 bases from J, leaving 10 bases between. The CDR3 extends over 13 amino acids. The CDR3 reads CSARDRAGEKLFF. CDR3 sequence (DNA): TGCAGTGCTAGAGACAGGGCCGGGGAAAAACTGTTTTTT.

This clonotype was observed a handful of times. CDR3 nucleotides: TGTGCCAGCACCATGGACAGGGTGGAGACCCAGTACTTC. Its protein product is CASTMDRVETQYF. The chain uses TRBV2 and TRBJ2-5, with 8 bases lining up with TRBD1. The junction had 6 bases not matched to a gene; V was cut back by 7 bases and J by 5 bases. CDR1 SNHLY and CDR2 FYNNEI come from the germline V gene. This CDR3 comprises 13 residues. Together with reference TRBV2 and TRBJ2-5, the CDR3 gives the full variable domain: EPEVTQTPSHQVTQMGQEVILRCVPISNHLYFYWYRQILGQKVEFLVSFYNNEISEKSEIFDDQFSVERPDGSNFTLKIRSTKLEDSAMYFCASTMDRVETQYFGPGTRLLVL.

This clonotype has only a few counts. This chain uses TRBV7-2 with TRBJ1-1; possible D gene TRBD1, 6 bases. The V gene lost 5 bases and the J gene lost 1 base, with 14 bases spanning the gap. The CDR3 totals 15 residues. Germline values: CDR1 SGHTA, CDR2 FQGNSA. CDR3 region: CASSRGAASNTEAFF. CDR3 coding DNA: TGTGCCAGCAGCCGGGGGGCAGCATCGAACACTGAAGCTTTCTTT.

This chain connects TRBV20-1 to TRBJ1-3; the D is unclear. Trimming took off 3 bases at V and 0 bases at J, with 9 bases between the two ends. CDR3 length: 14 residues. CDR1 is DFQATT, CDR2 SNEGSKA, per germline (reference sequence). The CDR3 spells CSARRGSSGNTIYF. As DNA, the CDR3 is TGCAGTGCTAGGCGGGGAAGCTCTGGAAACACCATATATTTT.

The chain couples TRBV7-8 to TRBJ2-7, with 7 bases fitting TRBD2. Germline V gene sequence: CDR1 SGHVS, CDR2 FQNEAQ. The CDR3 totals 13 residues. The V segment lost 3 bases and the J segment 4 bases; nucleotides outside the gene matches: 3. Here the CDR3 DNA reads TGTGCCAGCAGCTTTCACGGGGGGTACGAGCAGTACTTC. Its translation: CASSFHGGYEQYF.

The chain has TRBV9 and TRBJ2-7; weak D call: TRBD1 (6 bases). The CDR3 is 18 amino acids. The germline CDR1 and CDR2 sequences are SGDLS and YYNGEE. The V gene lost 7 bases and the J gene lost 2 bases, with 28 bases spanning the gap. The CDR3 coding sequence is TGTGCCAGCGGTGGGCTTGGGGACCGGGACACTCACCCCTACGAGCAGTACTTC. Its protein is CASGGLGDRDTHPYEQYF.

The V call is TRBV2, the J call TRBJ2-2; 8 bases align to TRBD1. This CDR3 is 14 amino acids long. J lost 6 bases, V lost 7 bases, and 7 bases had no gene match. In germline, CDR1 is SNHLY, CDR2 FYNNEI. CDR3 nucleotide sequence: TGTGCCAGCAAGGGTCAGGGGGCCTCCGGGGAGCTGTTTTTT. Residues: CASKGQGASGELFF.

The rearrangement links TRBV6-5 to TRBJ2-3; perhaps TRBD2 as D (6 bases). Germline lookup yields CDR1 MNHEY and CDR2 SVGAGI. CDR3 length: 16 residues. V was clipped by 6 bases and J by 0 bases, with 16 bases between them. CDR3 sequence: CASSTLGRGSTDTQYF. The CDR3 DNA reads as TGTGCCAGCAGCACTCTGGGGCGGGGCAGCACAGATACGCAGTATTTT.

In nucleotides, the CDR3 is TGCGCCAGCGGGACAGGGGATCGTAGCACTGAAGCTTTCTTT. It is translated as CASGTGDRSTEAFF. The chain employs TRBV5-1 and TRBJ1-1; 10 bases map to TRBD1. CDR3 length equals 14 residues. V lost 7 bases to trimming and J lost 4 bases; unmatched junction nucleotides: 7. Germline assignment: CDR1 SGHRS and CDR2 YFSETQ.

The chain couples TRBV4-3 to TRBJ2-3; 7 bases are a match to TRBD2. There are 16 residues in the CDR3. V shed 4 bases, J shed 3 bases, and the junction held 10 bases outside the gene matches. Germline loops: CDR1 LGHNA, CDR2 YSLEER. In nucleotides, the CDR3 is TGCGCCAGCAGCCGGGGGACTTCGGGGGGAACAGATACGCAGTATTTT. Amino acid sequence: CASSRGTSGGTDTQYF.

This clonotype was found many times. The V gene is TRBV7-9, the J gene TRBJ2-3; 15 nucleotides line up with TRBD2. Germline V gene data show CDR1 as SEHNR and CDR2 as FQNEAQ (reference sequence). CDR3 length equals 18 residues. V was pared by 5 bases and J by 0 bases, with 6 bases of the junction left unmatched. Here the CDR3 reads CASSRGLAGGLSTDTQYF. The CDR3 nucleotides are TGTGCCAGCAGCCGGGGACTAGCGGGGGGCCTAAGCACAGATACGCAGTATTTT.

This clonotype was found a few times. The CDR3 here is CASSPPRTVGNEQFF. The CDR3 nucleotides read TGTGCCAGCAGTCCCCCCCGGACAGTCGGGAATGAGCAGTTCTTC. V gene TRBV28 combines with J gene TRBJ2-1; weak D call: TRBD1 (6 bases). Germline V gene data show CDR1 as MDHEN and CDR2 as SYDVKM. This CDR3 comprises 15 residues. Trimming shortened V by 5 bases and J by 7 bases, and 18 bases separated the two germline ends.

This rearrangement joins TRBV7-2 to TRBJ1-2, with D possibly being TRBD1 (6 bases). V gave up 5 bases and J gave up 4 bases, with 14 bases separating them. This CDR3 has 14 residues. Germline V gives CDR1 SGHTA, CDR2 FQGNSA. The chain's CDR3 is CASSADRRPYGYTF. The CDR3 nucleotides read TGTGCCAGCAGCGCGGACAGACGCCCCTATGGCTACACCTTC.

This chain joins TRBV5-1 and TRBJ2-3; TRBD1 aligns across 8 bases. The V gene end was trimmed by 7 bases and the J gene end by 1 base; junction bases not matched to a gene: 8. The CDR3 contains 15 residues. Germline V gives CDR1 SGHRS, CDR2 YFSETQ. CDR3: CASGQGAQGTDTQYF. DNA for the CDR3: TGCGCCAGCGGCCAGGGGGCGCAGGGCACAGATACGCAGTATTTT.

The chain couples TRBV24-1 to TRBJ2-7; D unresolved. This CDR3 comprises 14 residues. V was trimmed by 3 bases and J by 4 bases, leaving 12 bases between them. Germline V gene data show CDR1 as KGHDR and CDR2 as SFDVKD. The chain's CDR3 is CATSDRQPPYEQYF. The CDR3, as DNA: TGTGCCACCAGTGATAGACAACCACCTTACGAGCAGTACTTC.

This clonotype has more than one count but fewer than ten. V gene TRBV28 combines with J gene TRBJ2-5, with D maybe TRBD2 (7 bases). In germline, CDR1 is MDHEN, CDR2 SYDVKM. Trimming stripped 7 bases from V and 5 bases from J, with 20 bases between. The CDR3 consists of 15 residues. CDR3 residues: CASTLVGGAGETQYF. Here the CDR3 DNA reads TGTGCCAGCACCCTCGTAGGGGGGGCCGGGGAGACCCAGTACTTC.

The V gene is TRBV4-2, the J gene TRBJ2-3; 7 bases line up with TRBD2. Germline lookup yields CDR1 LGHNA and CDR2 YNFKEQ. The trim removed 3 bases at V and 0 bases at J, leaving 6 bases unmatched. The CDR3 consists of 16 residues. The CDR3 sequence is CASSHKAGTSTDTQYF. The CDR3 DNA sequence: TGTGCCAGCAGCCACAAAGCGGGGACTAGCACAGATACGCAGTATTTT.

This clonotype occurred once. The V call is TRBV7-2, the J call TRBJ2-5; D may match TRBD1 or TRBD2 (7 bases each). CDR1 is SGHTA and CDR2 is FQGNSA in the germline V gene. The CDR3 runs to 15 residues. V was trimmed by 5 bases and J by 1 base, leaving 14 bases between them. CDR3 nucleotide sequence: TGTGCCAGCAGCCAGGGGGGGGCCCTCCAAGAGACCCAGTACTTC. Protein: CASSQGGALQETQYF. Full variable domain (remainder filled in from reference TRBV7-2 and TRBJ2-5): GAGVSQSPSNKVTEKGKDVELRCDPISGHTALYWYRQSLGQGLEFLIYFQGNSAPDKSGLPSDRFSAERTGGSVSTLTIQRTQQEDSAVYLCASSQGGALQETQYFGPGTRLLVL.

The chain carries TRBV2 and TRBJ1-2, with D unresolved. Trimming cost V 7 bases and J 7 bases, with 13 bases left between them. The CDR3 runs to 12 residues. CDR1 and CDR2 from the germline V gene are SNHLY and FYNNEI. CDR3 region: CASMFAGGGYTF. The CDR3, as DNA: TGTGCCAGCATGTTTGCGGGAGGTGGCTACACCTTC.

The chain employs TRBV10-1 and TRBJ2-2; 9 positions agree with TRBD1. CDR1 WNHNN and CDR2 SYGVQD come from the germline V gene (reference sequence). The CDR3 is made up of 19 amino acids. The J segment lost 0 bases and the V segment lost 6 bases, leaving 14 bases of the junction unmatched. Here the CDR3 DNA reads TGCGCCAGCAGAAGCACACAGGGGGCGAGAAGAACGAACACCGGGGAGCTGTTTTTT. The encoded protein is CASRSTQGARRTNTGELFF.

Only a few counts were recorded for this clonotype. The V gene is TRBV12-5, the J gene TRBJ2-1; 9 positions agree with TRBD1. The CDR3 has 15 residues. With 3 bases clipped from V and 7 bases from J, the junction kept 7 bases outside the gene matches. Germline V lookup: CDR1 LGHNT, CDR2 FRNRAP. CDR3 loop: CASGLPGQGPNEQFF. CDR3 sequence (DNA): TGTGCTAGTGGTTTACCGGGACAGGGCCCGAATGAGCAGTTCTTC.

This sequence joins TRBV4-3 and TRBJ2-3; D remains ambiguous. Trimming left V 0 bases short and J 4 bases short, with 11 bases between. The CDR3 loop spans 15 amino acids. CDR1 is LGHNA and CDR2 is YSLEER in the germline V gene. The CDR3 sequence is CASSQDLGSADTQYF. The CDR3 DNA follows: TGCGCCAGCAGCCAAGATTTGGGGTCAGCAGATACGCAGTATTTT.